One and the same sample provided the 20 T cell receptor beta chains below, sequenced in a study of T cells in localized non-small cell lung cancer. TCRdb's copy holds only in-frame clones and misses some; the assay was immunoSEQ multiplex PCR. Here the sample spans around 54,000 clones, 70% to 90% being singletons. This sample comprised peripheral blood, obtained before any cancer treatment. These receptors were taken from a male donor at least 60 years old with stage III squamous cell lung carcinoma.

The chain combines TRBV5-6 with TRBJ1-1; D is uncertain. CDR1 is SGHDT and CDR2 is YYEEEE in the germline V gene. The CDR3 extends over 16 amino acids. V lost 4 bases and J lost 4, with 20 bases in between. The CDR3 protein is CASSRAAVTWATEAFF. The CDR3 bases are TGTGCCAGCAGCCGGGCGGCGGTTACTTGGGCCACTGAAGCTTTCTTT.

The rearrangement joins TRBV6-5 to TRBJ2-3; TRBD2 might be the D (6 bases). There are 16 residues in the CDR3. The V gene lost 0 bases and the J gene lost 0 bases, with 10 bases spanning the gap. Germline values: CDR1 MNHEY, CDR2 SVGAGI. The CDR3 DNA reads as TGTGCCAGCAGTTACTCAGGAGGGCTAAGCACAGATACGCAGTATTTT. This codes for CASSYSGGLSTDTQYF.

Comments on this clone: The junction differs from germline at one of its ends, possibly a read error. This chain connects TRBV28 to TRBJ1-2, with D unresolved. Germline V gives CDR1 MDHEN, CDR2 SYDVKM. CDR3 length: 12 amino acids. CDR3 nucleotides: TGTGCCAGCAGTCCCAGACGACGGCAAGCAATCTTC. Translated: CASSPRRRQAIF.

The chain couples TRBV2 to TRBJ2-2; D remains ambiguous. V gave up 7 bases and J gave up 1 base, with 10 bases separating them. Germline values: CDR1 SNHLY, CDR2 FYNNEI. The CDR3 covers 14 residues. CDR3 residues: CASKANQNTGELFF. The CDR3 DNA follows: TGTGCCAGCAAGGCTAATCAGAACACCGGGGAGCTGTTTTTT.

The chain combines TRBV7-9 with TRBJ2-7; D perhaps matches TRBD2 (6 bases). In germline, CDR1 is SEHNR, CDR2 FQNEAQ (reference sequence). Trimming removed 5 bases from V and 0 bases from J, with 11 bases in between. The CDR3 contains 14 residues. In nucleotides, the CDR3 is TGTGCCAGCAGCCCGGACGGGAGCTCCTACGAGCAGTACTTC. This translates into CASSPDGSSYEQYF.

There are a few counts of this clone. The chain joins TRBV16 to TRBJ1-6; possible D gene TRBD1, 6 bases. Trimming left V 1 base short and J 5 bases short, with 15 bases between. The germline gives CDR1 KGHSY, CDR2 FQNENV. This CDR3 comprises 17 residues. This CDR3 is CASSQWVPGADNSPLHF. For the CDR3, the DNA is TGTGCCAGCAGCCAATGGGTCCCGGGGGCCGATAATTCACCCCTCCACTTT.

Notes on this clone: Other DNA sequences from this sample encode an identical CDR3 as well. This sequence joins TRBV19 and TRBJ1-1; D unresolved. Deletions cut 2 bases from V and 2 bases from J, with 9 bases between. Germline loops: CDR1 LNHDA, CDR2 SQIVND (reference sequence). The CDR3 runs to 14 residues. CDR3 nucleotides: TGTGCCAGTAGTATAAGTCCACTTAACACTGAAGCTTTCTTT. This translates into CASSISPLNTEAFF. Filled out from reference TRBV19 and TRBJ1-1, the complete variable domain reads DGGITQSPKYLFRKEGQNVTLSCEQNLNHDAMYWYRQDPGQGLRLIYYSQIVNDFQKGDIAEGYSVSREKKESFPLTVTSAQKNPTAFYLCASSISPLNTEAFFGQGTRLTVV.

V and J are TRBV18 and TRBJ2-7, with D possibly matching TRBD1 (5 bases). Germline values: CDR1 KGHSH, CDR2 LQKENI. Trimming took off 4 bases at V and 4 bases at J, with 11 bases between the two ends. CDR3 length: 13 residues. The CDR3 spells CASSRGGAYEQYF. In DNA, the CDR3 is TGTGCCAGCTCACGTGGTGGGGCATACGAGCAGTACTTC.

J is TRBJ1-2 and V is TRBV14, with D tentatively TRBD1 (5 bases). The CDR3 is 15 residues long. Germline V CDR1 and CDR2: SGHDN, FVKESK. V shed 1 base and J shed 8 bases, with 17 bases lying between them. CDR3 nucleotide sequence: TGTGCCAGCAGCCAAGTCGCAGGGACTTTAGGCGGCTACACCTTC. This encodes CASSQVAGTLGGYTF.

V usage is TRBV27 and J usage is TRBJ1-2; a weak D match, TRBD1 (5 bases). This CDR3 is built from 13 residues. Germline V CDR1 and CDR2: MNHEY, SMNVEV (reference sequence). Trimming took off 3 bases at V and 4 bases at J, with 9 bases between the two ends. The CDR3 DNA reads as TGTGCCAGCAGTTTCCGGGGGGGCTATGGCTACACCTTC. Its protein is CASSFRGGYGYTF.

This clone has a single count. V gene TRBV5-1 combines with J gene TRBJ2-7; no firm D call. The germline V gene encodes CDR1 SGHRS and CDR2 YFSETQ. The V end lost 4 bases, the J end lost 3 bases, and 5 bases lay between the germline ends. This CDR3 has 11 amino acids. The CDR3 spells CASSANYEQYF. CDR3 DNA sequence: TGCGCCAGCAGCGCTAACTACGAGCAGTACTTC.

The chain employs TRBV5-4 and TRBJ1-3, with D possibly being TRBD1 (6 bases). V was clipped by 4 bases and J by 4 bases, with 18 bases between them. This CDR3 spans 16 amino acids. Germline V gene data show CDR1 as SGHNT and CDR2 as YYREEE (reference sequence). The CDR3 DNA reads as TGTGCCAGCAGCCGCGGGGCAGGGGCTTCAGGAAACACCATATATTTT. Its translation: CASSRGAGASGNTIYF.

A single count supports this clone. The chain carries TRBV6-5 and TRBJ1-2; no firm D call. From germline, CDR1 is MNHEY and CDR2 SVGAGI. V was pared by 0 bases and J by 6 bases, with 11 bases between. This CDR3 is built from 14 residues. CDR3 DNA sequence: TGTGCCAGCAGTTACTCGATCCTGGCAAATGGCTACACCTTC. It translates to CASSYSILANGYTF.

The chain employs TRBV7-3 and TRBJ2-2; unclear D gene. The ends were cut back, 1 base at V and 6 bases at J, with 3 bases in the middle. Germline V gene sequence: CDR1 SGHTA, CDR2 FQGTGA. The CDR3 has 12 residues. As DNA, the CDR3 is TGTGCCAGCAGCTTAAATCCCGGGGAGCTGTTTTTT. The encoded protein is CASSLNPGELFF.

V usage is TRBV5-1 and J usage is TRBJ2-7; TRBD1 matches 8 bases. There are 14 residues in the CDR3. Germline V lookup: CDR1 SGHRS, CDR2 YFSETQ. V lost 4 bases to trimming and J lost 4 bases; unmatched junction nucleotides: 7. The DNA for the CDR3 is TGCGCCAGCAGCCCTACTGGACAGGGTTACGAGCAGTACTTC. This sequence encodes CASSPTGQGYEQYF. Looking up the rest from reference TRBV5-1 and TRBJ2-7 gives the full variable domain: KAGVTQTPRYLIKTRGQQVTLSCSPISGHRSVSWYQQTPGQGLQFLFEYFSETQRNKGNFPGRFSGRQFSNSRSEMNVSTLELGDSALYLCASSPTGQGYEQYFGPGTRLTVT.

This clone was seen at least ten times. J is TRBJ1-1 and V is TRBV6-5; D not resolved. Germline-derived CDR1 and CDR2 are MNHEY and SVGAGI. The CDR3 length is 13 residues. Trimming pared 7 bases from V and 5 bases from J, leaving 14 bases between. The CDR3: CASNPFRGTEAFF. In nucleotides, the CDR3 is TGTGCCAGCAATCCCTTCCGGGGAACTGAAGCTTTCTTT.

The chain carries TRBV21-1 and TRBJ2-3; TRBD1 was called by the table and not checked on the DNA. TRBV21-1 is an annotated pseudogene. CDR3 length: 23 amino acids. The CDR3 nucleotides are TGTGCCAGCAGCAAATCCCACACGCCGACAGGGGGAGATAGCGGGCCTAGCACAGATACGCAGTATTTT. Its protein is CASSKSHTPTGGDSGPSTDTQYF.

The V gene is TRBV5-6, the J gene TRBJ2-4; 7 nucleotides match TRBD1. The CDR3 covers 17 residues. Germline CDR1 reads SGHDT; CDR2 reads YYEEEE. The V gene end was trimmed by 4 bases and the J gene end by 6 bases; junction bases not matched to a gene: 16. The CDR3 DNA sequence: TGTGCCAGCAGCCAGGGACAGCCCCGGATATGGGGAAACATTCAGTACTTC. It translates to CASSQGQPRIWGNIQYF. Looking up the rest from reference TRBV5-6 and TRBJ2-4 gives the full variable domain: DAGVTQSPTHLIKTRGQQVTLRCSPKSGHDTVSWYQQALGQGPQFIFQYYEEEERQRGNFPDRFSGHQFPNYSSELNVNALLLGDSALYLCASSQGQPRIWGNIQYFGAGTRLSVL.

This clone was detected once. V usage is TRBV5-6 and J usage is TRBJ2-1; weak D call: TRBD1 (6 bases). This CDR3 has 12 residues. CDR1 and CDR2 (germline): SGHDT, YYEEEE. Deletions cut 5 bases from V and 4 bases from J, with 7 bases between. The CDR3 is CASRGQYNEQFF. In DNA form, the CDR3 reads TGTGCCAGCAGAGGACAGTACAATGAGCAGTTCTTC.

The gene calls are TRBV11-2 and TRBJ2-7; 7 bases align to TRBD2. V trimming: 1 base; J trimming: 3 bases; junction bases outside the gene matches: 3. Per germline, CDR1 SGHAT and CDR2 FQNNGV. The CDR3 loop spans 14 amino acids. CDR3 residues: CASSLALAVYEQYF. The CDR3 DNA follows: TGTGCCAGCAGCTTAGCCCTAGCGGTCTACGAGCAGTACTTC.